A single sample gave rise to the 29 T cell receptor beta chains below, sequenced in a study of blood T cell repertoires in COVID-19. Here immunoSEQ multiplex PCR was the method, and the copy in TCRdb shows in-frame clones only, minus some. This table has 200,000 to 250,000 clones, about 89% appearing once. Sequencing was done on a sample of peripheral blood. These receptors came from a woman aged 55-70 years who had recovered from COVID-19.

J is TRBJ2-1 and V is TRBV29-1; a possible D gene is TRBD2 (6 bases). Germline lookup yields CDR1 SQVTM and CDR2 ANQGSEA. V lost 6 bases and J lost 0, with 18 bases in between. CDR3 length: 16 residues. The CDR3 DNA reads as TGCAGCGTGGTTCCTGGACTACCTCCCTCCTACAATGAGCAGTTCTTC. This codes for CSVVPGLPPSYNEQFF.

CDR3 residues: CASSDGSEYGYTF. The CDR3 bases are TGTGCCAGCAGTGACGGTTCAGAATATGGCTACACCTTC. The V call is TRBV6-4, the J call TRBJ1-2; D gene unclear. The V end was cut by 2 bases, the J end by 5 bases, with 9 bases between. Germline V gene data show CDR1 as MRHNA and CDR2 as SNTAGT. The CDR3 is made up of 13 amino acids.

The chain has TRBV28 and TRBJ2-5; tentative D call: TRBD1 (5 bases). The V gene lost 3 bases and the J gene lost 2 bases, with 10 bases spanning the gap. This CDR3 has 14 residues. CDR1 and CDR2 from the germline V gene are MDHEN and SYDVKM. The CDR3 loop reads CASSLAGPQETQYF. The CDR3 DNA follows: TGTGCCAGCAGTTTGGCAGGGCCGCAAGAGACCCAGTACTTC.

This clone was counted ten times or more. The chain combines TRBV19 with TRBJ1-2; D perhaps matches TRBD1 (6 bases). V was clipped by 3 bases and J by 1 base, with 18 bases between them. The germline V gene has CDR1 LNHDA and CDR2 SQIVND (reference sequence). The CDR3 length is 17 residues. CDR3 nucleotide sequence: TGTGCCAGTAGTATTATCCAGGGGTCGACCTTTAACTATGGCTACACCTTC. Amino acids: CASSIIQGSTFNYGYTF.

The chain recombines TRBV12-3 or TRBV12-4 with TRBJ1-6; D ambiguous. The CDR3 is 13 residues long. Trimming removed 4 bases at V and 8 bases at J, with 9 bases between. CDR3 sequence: CASSSIRDSPLHF. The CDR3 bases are TGTGCCAGCAGTTCGATTCGCGATTCACCCCTCCACTTT.

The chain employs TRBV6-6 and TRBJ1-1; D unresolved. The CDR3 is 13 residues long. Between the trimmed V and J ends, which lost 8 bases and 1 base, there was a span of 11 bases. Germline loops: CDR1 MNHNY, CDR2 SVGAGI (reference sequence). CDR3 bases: TGTGCCAGCTTGGAGATAGAGAACACTGAAGCTTTCTTT. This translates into CASLEIENTEAFF.

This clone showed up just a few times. DNA of the CDR3: TGTGCCAGCAGCGTAGGCCCAGGGGGCTACGAGCAGTACTTC. This gives the protein CASSVGPGGYEQYF. This chain connects TRBV9 to TRBJ2-7, with 7 bases matching TRBD1. The V gene's germline CDR1 is SGDLS and CDR2 YYNGEE. V shed 0 bases, J shed 3 bases, and the junction held 3 bases outside the gene matches. The CDR3 has 14 residues.

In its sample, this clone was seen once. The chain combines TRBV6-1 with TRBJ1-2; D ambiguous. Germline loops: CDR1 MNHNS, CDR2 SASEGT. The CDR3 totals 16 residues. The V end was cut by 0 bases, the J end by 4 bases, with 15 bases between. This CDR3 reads CASSEAYGALGYGYTF. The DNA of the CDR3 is TGTGCCAGCAGTGAAGCGTACGGAGCTCTGGGCTATGGCTACACCTTC.

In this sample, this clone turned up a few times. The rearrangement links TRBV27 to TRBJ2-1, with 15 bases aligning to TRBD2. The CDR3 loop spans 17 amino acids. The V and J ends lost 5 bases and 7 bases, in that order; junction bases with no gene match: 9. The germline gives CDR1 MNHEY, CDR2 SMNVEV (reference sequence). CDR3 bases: TGTGCCAGCAGTCTTAGGACTAGCGGGGGGGCCCTAAATGAGCAGTTCTTC. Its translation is CASSLRTSGGALNEQFF.

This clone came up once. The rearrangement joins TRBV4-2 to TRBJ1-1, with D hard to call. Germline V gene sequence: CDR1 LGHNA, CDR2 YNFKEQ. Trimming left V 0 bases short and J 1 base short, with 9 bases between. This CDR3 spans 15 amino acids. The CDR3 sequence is CASSQDIGGNTEAFF. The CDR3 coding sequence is TGTGCCAGCAGCCAAGATATCGGCGGGAACACTGAAGCTTTCTTT.

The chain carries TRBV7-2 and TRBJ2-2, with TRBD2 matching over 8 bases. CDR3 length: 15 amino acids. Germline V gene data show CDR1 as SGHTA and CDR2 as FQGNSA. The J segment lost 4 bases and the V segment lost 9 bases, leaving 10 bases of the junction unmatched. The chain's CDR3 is CASRGGRYFTGELFF. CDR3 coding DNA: TGTGCCAGTCGGGGGGGCCGATACTTCACCGGGGAGCTGTTTTTT. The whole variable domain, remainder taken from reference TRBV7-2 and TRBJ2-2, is GAGVSQSPSNKVTEKGKDVELRCDPISGHTALYWYRQSLGQGLEFLIYFQGNSAPDKSGLPSDRFSAERTGGSVSTLTIQRTQQEDSAVYLCASRGGRYFTGELFFGEGSRLTVL.

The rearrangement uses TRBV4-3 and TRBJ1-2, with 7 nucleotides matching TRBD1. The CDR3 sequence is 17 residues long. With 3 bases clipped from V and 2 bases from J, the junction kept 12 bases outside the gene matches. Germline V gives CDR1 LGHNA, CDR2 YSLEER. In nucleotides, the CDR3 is TGCGCCAGCAGCCATGACCCTACAGGGGATGGCAACTATGGCTACACCTTC. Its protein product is CASSHDPTGDGNYGYTF.

The CDR3 spells CASSIQGGRSYEQYF. The CDR3 DNA reads as TGTGCCAGTAGTATCCAGGGAGGGAGGTCCTACGAGCAGTACTTC. This chain joins TRBV19 and TRBJ2-7; 7 nucleotides line up with TRBD2. CDR3 length equals 15 residues. Germline V gene data show CDR1 as LNHDA and CDR2 as SQIVND (reference sequence). The junction had 6 bases not matched to a gene; V was cut back by 3 bases and J by 1 base.

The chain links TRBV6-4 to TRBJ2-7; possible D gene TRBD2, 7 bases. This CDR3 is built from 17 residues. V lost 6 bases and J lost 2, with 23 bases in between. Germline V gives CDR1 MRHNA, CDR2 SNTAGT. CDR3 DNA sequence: TGTGCCAGCAGCGGACTCGGATGGGGGGGCGCGACCTACGAGCAGTACTTC. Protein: CASSGLGWGGATYEQYF.

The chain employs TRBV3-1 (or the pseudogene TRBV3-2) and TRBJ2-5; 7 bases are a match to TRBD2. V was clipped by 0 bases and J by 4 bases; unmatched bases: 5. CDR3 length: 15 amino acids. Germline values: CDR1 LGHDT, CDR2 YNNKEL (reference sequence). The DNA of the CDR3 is TGTGCCAGCAGCCAAGAATGGGGGGGATTAGAGACCCAGTACTTC. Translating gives CASSQEWGGLETQYF.

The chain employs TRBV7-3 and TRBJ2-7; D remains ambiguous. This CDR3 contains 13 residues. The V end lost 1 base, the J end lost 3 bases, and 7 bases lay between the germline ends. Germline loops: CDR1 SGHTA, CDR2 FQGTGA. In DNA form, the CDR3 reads TGTGCCAGCAGCTTAAACGGCGGCTACGAGCAGTACTTC. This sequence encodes CASSLNGGYEQYF. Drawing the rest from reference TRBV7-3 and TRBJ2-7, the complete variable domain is GAGVSQTPSNKVTEKGKYVELRCDPISGHTALYWYRQSLGQGPEFLIYFQGTGAADDSGLPNDRFFAVRPEGSVSTLKIQRTERGDSAVYLCASSLNGGYEQYFGPGTRLTVT.

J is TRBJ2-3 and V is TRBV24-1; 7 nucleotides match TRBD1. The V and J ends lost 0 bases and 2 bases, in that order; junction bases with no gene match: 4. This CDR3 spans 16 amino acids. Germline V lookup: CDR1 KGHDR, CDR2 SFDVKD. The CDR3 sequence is CATSDLPQGDTDTQYF. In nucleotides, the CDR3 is TGTGCCACCAGTGATTTGCCCCAGGGGGACACAGATACGCAGTATTTT.

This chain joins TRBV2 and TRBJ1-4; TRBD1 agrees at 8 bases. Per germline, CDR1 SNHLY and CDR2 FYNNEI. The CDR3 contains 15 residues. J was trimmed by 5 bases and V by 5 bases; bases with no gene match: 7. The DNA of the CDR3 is TGTGCCAGCAGTCCCTTGGGACAGGAAAATGAAAAACTGTTTTTT. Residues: CASSPLGQENEKLFF.

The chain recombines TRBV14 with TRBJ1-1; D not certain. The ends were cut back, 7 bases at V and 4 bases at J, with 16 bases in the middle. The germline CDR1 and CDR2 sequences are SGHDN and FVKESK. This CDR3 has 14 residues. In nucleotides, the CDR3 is TGTGCCAGCACCCCTCACAGCTTTCCCACTGAAGCTTTCTTT. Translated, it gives CASTPHSFPTEAFF.

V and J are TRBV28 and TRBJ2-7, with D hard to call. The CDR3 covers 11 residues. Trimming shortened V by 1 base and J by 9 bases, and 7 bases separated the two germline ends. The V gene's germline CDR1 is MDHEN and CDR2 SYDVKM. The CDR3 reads CASSLFRGQYF. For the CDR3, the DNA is TGTGCCAGCAGTTTATTCAGAGGGCAGTACTTC.

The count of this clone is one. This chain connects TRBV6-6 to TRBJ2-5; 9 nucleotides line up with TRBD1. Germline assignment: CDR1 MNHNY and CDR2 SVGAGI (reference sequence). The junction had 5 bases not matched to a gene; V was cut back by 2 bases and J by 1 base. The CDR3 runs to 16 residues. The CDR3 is CASSYPDRGTQETQYF. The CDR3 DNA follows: TGTGCCAGCAGTTACCCCGACAGGGGGACCCAAGAGACCCAGTACTTC.

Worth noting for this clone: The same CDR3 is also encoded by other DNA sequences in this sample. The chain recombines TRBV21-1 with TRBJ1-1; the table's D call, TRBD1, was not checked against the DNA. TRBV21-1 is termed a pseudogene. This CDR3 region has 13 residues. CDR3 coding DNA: TGTGCCAGCAGCCGGACAGGGAACACTGAAGCTTTCTTT. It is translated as CASSRTGNTEAFF.

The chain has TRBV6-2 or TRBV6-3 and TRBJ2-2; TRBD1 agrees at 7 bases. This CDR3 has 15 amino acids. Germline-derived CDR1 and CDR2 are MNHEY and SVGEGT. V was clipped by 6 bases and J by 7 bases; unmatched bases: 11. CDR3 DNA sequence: TGTGCCAGCAGCAGAACAGGGGCCCGGAGCGGGGAGCTGTTTTTT. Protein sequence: CASSRTGARSGELFF.

The CDR3 DNA reads as TGTGCCAGCAGCGTAGCTTCGGGGACAGGATCTATCTACACCTTC. It yields the protein CASSVASGTGSIYTF. The genes are TRBV9 and TRBJ1-2; TRBD1 aligns across 8 bases. The CDR3 is 15 residues long. The germline V gene encodes CDR1 SGDLS and CDR2 YYNGEE. Germline trimming cut 0 bases from V and 10 bases from J; bases unmatched to any gene: 11.

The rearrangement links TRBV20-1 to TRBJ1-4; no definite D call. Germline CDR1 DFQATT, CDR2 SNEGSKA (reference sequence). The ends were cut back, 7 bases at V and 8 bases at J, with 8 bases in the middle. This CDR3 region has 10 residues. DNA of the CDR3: TGCAGTGTCGCACAAGAAAAACTGTTTTTT. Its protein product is CSVAQEKLFF.

CDR3 protein: CASSMGYRGLLDSPLHF. The CDR3 nucleotides read TGTGCCAGCAGCATGGGTTACAGGGGGCTTTTAGATTCACCCCTCCACTTT. This sequence joins TRBV7-8 and TRBJ1-6; 9 bases are shared with TRBD1. This CDR3 has 17 residues. The V segment lost 5 bases and the J segment 8 bases; nucleotides outside the gene matches: 13. Germline CDR1 and CDR2: SGHVS and FQNEAQ.

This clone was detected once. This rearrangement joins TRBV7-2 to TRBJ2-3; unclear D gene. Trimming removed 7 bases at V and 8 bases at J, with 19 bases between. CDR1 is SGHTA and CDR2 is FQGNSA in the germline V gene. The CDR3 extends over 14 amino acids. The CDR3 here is CASTYIPFSVTQYF. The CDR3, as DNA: TGTGCCAGCACCTATATTCCCTTTTCTGTTACGCAGTATTTT.

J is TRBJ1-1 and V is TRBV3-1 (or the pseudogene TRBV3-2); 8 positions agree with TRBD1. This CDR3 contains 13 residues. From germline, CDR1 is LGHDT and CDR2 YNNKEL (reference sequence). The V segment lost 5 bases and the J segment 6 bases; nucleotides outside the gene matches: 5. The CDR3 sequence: CASSITGGAEAFF. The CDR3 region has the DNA TGTGCCAGCAGCATCACAGGGGGGGCTGAAGCTTTCTTT.

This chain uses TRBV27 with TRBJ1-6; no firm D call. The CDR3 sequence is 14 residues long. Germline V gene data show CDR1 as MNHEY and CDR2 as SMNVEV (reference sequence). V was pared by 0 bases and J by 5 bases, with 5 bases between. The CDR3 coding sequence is TGTGCCAGCAGTTTATCGTTCAATAATTCACCCCTCCACTTT. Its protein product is CASSLSFNNSPLHF.